The 11 T cell receptor beta chains given below trace back to one sample, sequenced in a study of blood T cell repertoires in COVID-19. Generated by immunoSEQ multiplex PCR, the TCRdb table keeps only in-frame clones and is missing some. Of 65,000 to 70,000 clones in the sample, approximately 87% were seen once. Sequencing was performed on peripheral blood. These receptors were taken from a man aged 45-65 years with active COVID-19.

The chain couples TRBV7-8 to TRBJ1-1, with D maybe TRBD1 (5 bases). Germline lookup yields CDR1 SGHVS and CDR2 FQNEAQ. Trimming left V 4 bases short and J 2 bases short, with 8 bases between. This CDR3 region has 13 residues. The chain's CDR3 is CASSSDSNTEAFF. The CDR3 coding sequence is TGTGCCAGCAGCTCAGACAGCAACACTGAAGCTTTCTTT.

The V call is TRBV4-3, the J call TRBJ1-1; tentative D call: TRBD1 (5 bases). The CDR3 contains 14 residues. Germline assignment: CDR1 LGHNA and CDR2 YSLEER. Deletions cut 0 bases from V and 0 bases from J, with 5 bases between. The CDR3 bases are TGCGCCAGCAGCCAAGACAGGGTGAACACTGAAGCTTTCTTT. Protein: CASSQDRVNTEAFF.

The chain recombines TRBV27 with TRBJ2-3, with 8 positions matching TRBD2. Germline loops: CDR1 MNHEY, CDR2 SMNVEV (reference sequence). The CDR3 consists of 15 residues. The junction had 13 bases not matched to a gene; V was cut back by 10 bases and J by 4 bases. In nucleotides, the CDR3 is TGTGCCACCAGCGGGAGAGCCGGGGATGCAGATACGCAGTATTTT. Encoded protein: CATSGRAGDADTQYF.

J is TRBJ2-7 and V is TRBV10-3, with a possible D match to TRBD1 (6 bases). Germline V gene sequence: CDR1 ENHRY, CDR2 SYGVKD. The CDR3 sequence is 16 residues long. Trimming left V 3 bases short and J 0 bases short, with 15 bases between. The CDR3 coding sequence is TGTGCCATCAGTGACAGAGGAGGACAGAGCTCCTACGAGCAGTACTTC. It specifies CAISDRGGQSSYEQYF.

V is TRBV4-2 and J is TRBJ2-4; no clear D gene. The CDR3 sequence is 15 residues long. Trimming took 0 bases from V and 1 from J, leaving 7 bases between them. Looked up from germline, CDR1 is LGHNA and CDR2 is YNFKEQ. DNA of the CDR3: TGTGCCAGCAGCCAAGATCGCGGCGCCAAAAACATTCAGTACTTC. It specifies CASSQDRGAKNIQYF.

In its sample, this clone was seen once. The genes are TRBV28 and TRBJ2-7; no clear D. The V end was cut by 4 bases, the J end by 7 bases, with 17 bases between. Per germline, CDR1 MDHEN and CDR2 SYDVKM. The CDR3 is 14 amino acids. CDR3 DNA sequence: TGTGCCAGCAGTTATAGCCCCGACCCTCGGGAGCAGTACTTC. Translated: CASSYSPDPREQYF.

The V gene is TRBV15, the J gene TRBJ1-4; 8 bases are a match to TRBD1. The ends lost 1 base at V and 7 bases at J; junction bases unmatched: 8. The CDR3 is 16 residues long. Looked up from germline, CDR1 is LNHNV and CDR2 is YYDKDF (reference sequence). The CDR3 DNA follows: TGTGCCACCAGCAGAGTAGCTGGACAGGGTGTTGAAAAACTGTTTTTT. This translates into CATSRVAGQGVEKLFF.

The V gene is TRBV7-9, the J gene TRBJ1-1; maybe TRBD1 (6 bases). The CDR3 has 15 residues. Germline CDR1 SEHNR, CDR2 FQNEAQ (reference sequence). V was shortened by 5 bases and J by 1 base, with 14 bases between the two germline ends. CDR3 nucleotides: TGTGCCAGCAGCCAACTGGGGGCCAGGAACACTGAAGCTTTCTTT. Its translation is CASSQLGARNTEAFF. The whole variable domain, remainder taken from reference TRBV7-9 and TRBJ1-1, is DTGVSQNPRHKITKRGQNVTFRCDPISEHNRLYWYRQTLGQGPEFLTYFQNEAQLEKSRLLSDRFSAERPKGSFSTLEIQRTEQGDSAMYLCASSQLGARNTEAFFGQGTRLTVV.

The chain joins TRBV19 to TRBJ2-3, with 9 bases fitting TRBD2. V shed 3 bases, J shed 6 bases, and the junction held 16 bases outside the gene matches. Germline CDR1 reads LNHDA; CDR2 reads SQIVND (reference sequence). This CDR3 spans 18 amino acids. The CDR3 reads CASSITRAGGRARDTQYF. For the CDR3, the DNA is TGTGCCAGTAGTATTACTCGGGCCGGCGGGAGGGCCCGGGATACGCAGTATTTT.

This clone was observed a handful of times. The V and J genes are TRBV4-1 and TRBJ1-2, with D tentatively TRBD1 (5 bases). The CDR3 sequence is 17 residues long. Between the trimmed V and J ends, which lost 4 bases and 6 bases, there was a span of 24 bases. Germline-derived CDR1 and CDR2 are MGHRA and YSYEKL. The CDR3 bases are TGCGCCAGCAGCCCTGGGGTGGGGGGTTCGAGTAAGGATGGCTACACCTTC. Protein product: CASSPGVGGSSKDGYTF.

The rearrangement uses TRBV7-9 and TRBJ2-2; 13 bases match TRBD2. J was trimmed by 1 base and V by 6 bases; bases with no gene match: 8. The CDR3 sequence is 18 residues long. From germline, CDR1 is SEHNR and CDR2 FQNEAQ (reference sequence). The CDR3 spells CASRTRGLAGENTGELFF. Written as DNA, the CDR3 is TGTGCCAGCAGAACCAGAGGACTAGCGGGGGAGAACACCGGGGAGCTGTTTTTT.